Each of the 4 T cell receptor beta chains below was sequenced from the same sample in a study of cytomegalovirus exposure and HLA in healthy donors (dated by TCRdb to between 2016 and 2019). The protocol used for the library was the immunoSEQ multiplex PCR assay. The table comes from immuneACCESS by way of TCRdb, which keeps in-frame sequences with V and J called. Part of the clones is missing from these tables; in studies checked, under half for an unresolved V gene and the rest for unknown reasons. The sample data list about 68,000 clones, and 90% to 95% of these were observed just once. The ten largest clonotypes hold just over 3% of the sample. Sequencing was carried out using PBMCs. The receptors stem from a man between 18 and 35 years old in good health and CMV-seronegative.

The rearrangement uses TRBV4-2 and TRBJ2-7; D unclear. The CDR3 is made up of 16 amino acids. Germline V lookup: CDR1 LGHNA, CDR2 YNFKEQ. The V end was cut by 4 bases, the J end by 0 bases, with 16 bases between. The CDR3 region is CASSPQVTPGSYEQYF. The CDR3 region has the DNA TGTGCCAGCAGCCCCCAAGTTACTCCAGGCTCCTACGAGCAGTACTTC.

This sequence joins TRBV4-3 and TRBJ1-4, with D unclear. V lost 1 base and J 5 bases, leaving 11 bases between the germline ends. The length of the CDR3 is 15 residues. Germline lookup yields CDR1 LGHNA and CDR2 YSLEER. The CDR3 DNA follows: TGCGCCAGCAGCCAAGGGGTCAGGTTGAATGAAAAACTGTTTTTT. It translates to CASSQGVRLNEKLFF.

The rearrangement joins TRBV28 to TRBJ2-4; TRBD1 matches at 8 bases. Germline-derived CDR1 and CDR2 are MDHEN and SYDVKM. The CDR3 is 16 residues long. J was trimmed by 15 bases and V by 6 bases; bases with no gene match: 22. The CDR3 DNA sequence: TGTGCCAGCAGCAGAGGGACAGGAGGTCGCCAAACCAAAGGGTACTTC. This codes for CASSRGTGGRQTKGYF. The complete variable domain, with remaining parts taken from reference TRBV28 and TRBJ2-4, reads DVKVTQSSRYLVKRTGEKVFLECVQDMDHENMFWYRQDPGLGLRLIYFSYDVKMKEKGDIPEGYSVSREKKERFSLILESASTNQTSMYLCASSRGTGGRQTKGYFGAGTRLSVL.

This rearrangement joins TRBV19 to TRBJ1-1; D is undetermined. The CDR3 length is 13 residues. Germline values: CDR1 LNHDA, CDR2 SQIVND (reference sequence). V dropped 5 bases and J dropped 9 bases, with 16 bases sitting between them. The CDR3 nucleotides read TGTGCCAGTAGTCTCCACGGGGAATTTAAAGCTTTCTTT. It translates to CASSLHGEFKAFF.